The sequence of this T cell receptor beta chain was determined in a study of cytomegalovirus exposure and HLA in healthy donors. Donors were nominally healthy when sampled, though unrecorded immune exposures were likely. Study-wide results and caveats: Usually a TCR sequence was rare, but some public TCRs were found in many donors. For cytomegalovirus status, the classifier reportedly gave diagnoses with high specificity and sensitivity. About 87% or about 30% of the time was how often most TCR beta V segments were productive, according to an earlier analysis.

Looked up from germline, CDR1 is SNHLY and CDR2 is FYNNEI. CDR3 length: 13 amino acids. V lost 2 bases, J lost 0 bases, and 3 bases lay in between. Researchers ran the PCR with 60 Vbeta and 13 Jbeta primers. Libraries were prepared by immunoSEQ multiplex PCR; TCRdb keeps only in-frame clonotypes and omits some of them. The sample yields 150,000 to 200,000 clones, approximately 59% seen once. Remarks on this clone: Its specificity is not known.

Input material: PBMCs. The TCR was taken from a man aged 35 to 55 in good health and CMV-seronegative. The chain employs TRBV2 and TRBJ2-3; D not certain. This chain's CDR3 is CASSELSTDTQYF. The CDR3 DNA follows: TGTGCCAGCAGTGAACTTAGCACAGATACGCAGTATTTT.